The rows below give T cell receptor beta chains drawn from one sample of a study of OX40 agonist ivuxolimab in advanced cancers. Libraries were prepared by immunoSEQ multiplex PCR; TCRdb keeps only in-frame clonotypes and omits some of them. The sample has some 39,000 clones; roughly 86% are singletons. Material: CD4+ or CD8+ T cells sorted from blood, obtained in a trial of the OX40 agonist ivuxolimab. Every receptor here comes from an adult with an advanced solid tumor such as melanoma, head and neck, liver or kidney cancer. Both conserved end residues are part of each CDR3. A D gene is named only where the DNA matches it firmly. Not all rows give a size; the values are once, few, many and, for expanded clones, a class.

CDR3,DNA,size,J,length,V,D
CASSYRGGIANEKLFF,TGTGCCAGCTCCTACCGAGGGGGGATAGCTAATGAAAAACTGTTTTTT,.,TRBJ1-4,16,TRBV5-6,.
CATEGGGGGTEAFF,TGTGCCACCGAAGGGGGAGGGGGTGGTACTGAAGCTTTCTTT,.,TRBJ1-1,14,TRBV6-1,.
CASSLHSRSEQFF,TGTGCCAGCAGCTTACATAGCAGGAGTGAGCAGTTCTTC,.,TRBJ2-1,13,TRBV11-1,.
CASSLAGLEAYEQYF,TGTGCCAGCAGCTTGGCCGGTCTCGAGGCCTACGAGCAGTACTTC,.,TRBJ2-7,15,TRBV5-4,.
CASSLSRGLMGNTEAFF,TGTGCCAGCAGCTTGTCCAGGGGGCTAATGGGGAACACTGAAGCTTTCTTT,.,TRBJ1-1,17,TRBV5-4,TRBD1
CASSLAGLAVGDTQYF,TGTGCCAGCAGTTTAGCGGGACTAGCGGTTGGAGATACGCAGTATTTT,.,TRBJ2-3,16,TRBV28,TRBD2
CASSPRTGVQPQHF,TGTGCCAGCAGTCCCCGGACAGGGGTCCAGCCCCAGCATTTT,.,TRBJ1-5,14,TRBV6-1,TRBD1
CASNRQGALSGANVLTF,TGTGCCAGCAATCGACAGGGGGCTCTCTCTGGGGCCAACGTCCTGACTTTC,once,TRBJ2-6,17,TRBV28,TRBD1
CSVKAPLSDSYEQYF,TGCAGCGTGAAGGCTCCTCTAAGCGACTCCTACGAGCAGTACTTC,.,TRBJ2-7,15,TRBV29-1,.
CASENSDRNQPQHF,TGTGCCAGCGAGAACTCCGACCGCAATCAGCCCCAGCATTTT,.,TRBJ1-5,14,TRBV18,.
CASGSSPTQPQHF,TGTGCCAGCGGGTCGAGTCCCACACAGCCCCAGCATTTT,.,TRBJ1-5,13,TRBV6-5,.
CASSEGQYSNQPQHF,TGTGCCAGCAGCGAGGGACAGTATAGCAATCAGCCCCAGCATTTT,medium-sized,TRBJ1-5,15,TRBV2,TRBD1
CASSLTVGELFF,TGTGCCAGCAGCTTGACGGTCGGGGAGCTGTTTTTT,.,TRBJ2-2,12,TRBV5-4,.
CASSLNLETGELFF,TGTGCTAGCAGCTTGAATCTGGAGACCGGGGAGCTGTTTTTT,.,TRBJ2-2,14,TRBV7-7,.
CASRNLGDRGLRGYGYTF,TGTGCCAGTAGAAACCTAGGGGACAGGGGCCTCCGGGGCTATGGCTACACCTTC,.,TRBJ1-2,18,TRBV19,TRBD1
CASSLTDSNQPQHF,TGTGCCAGCAGCTTGACAGATAGCAATCAGCCCCAGCATTTT,few,TRBJ1-5,14,TRBV7-9,.
CASSPPKGAGTDTQYF,TGTGCCAGCTCACCACCGAAAGGGGCTGGCACAGATACGCAGTATTTT,.,TRBJ2-3,16,TRBV18,.
CASSVSGTGNYYEQYF,TGTGCCAGCAGCGTGTCAGGGACAGGGAATTACTACGAGCAGTACTTC,.,TRBJ2-7,16,TRBV5-4,TRBD1
CASSAQVPGYTF,TGTGCCAGCAGTGCACAGGTGCCTGGCTACACCTTC,.,TRBJ1-2,12,TRBV25-1,.
CASSPQETQYF,TGTGCCAGCTCACCACAAGAGACCCAGTACTTC,few,TRBJ2-5,11,TRBV18,.
CASSHSLAGGIYEQYF,TGTGCCAGCAGCCACAGTCTAGCGGGAGGGATCTACGAGCAGTACTTC,.,TRBJ2-7,16,TRBV4-2,TRBD2
CATSSRGSPLHF,TGTGCCACCAGCAGCAGGGGTTCACCCCTCCACTTT,once,TRBJ1-6,12,TRBV15,.
CASSEPGYEQYF,TGTGCCAGCAGCGAGCCGGGGTACGAGCAGTACTTC,once,TRBJ2-7,12,TRBV11-3,.
CASSLSLEGIWETQYF,TGTGCCAGCAGTTTAAGCCTTGAGGGGATCTGGGAGACCCAGTACTTC,once,TRBJ2-5,16,TRBV28,.
CASNKRNNEQFF,TGTGCCAGCAACAAGCGGAACAATGAGCAGTTCTTC,once,TRBJ2-1,12,TRBV7-2,.
CAWTGGVNAFF,TGTGCCTGGACGGGGGGCGTAAATGCTTTCTTT,.,TRBJ1-1,11,TRBV30,.
CASSLGLAGGPGREQFF,TGTGCCAGCAGCTTAGGGCTAGCGGGAGGGCCGGGGAGGGAGCAGTTCTTC,.,TRBJ2-1,17,TRBV11-3,TRBD2
CASSLGARNEQFF,TGTGCCAGCAGCTTAGGGGCTCGAAATGAGCAGTTCTTC,.,TRBJ2-1,13,TRBV7-3,.
CASSLAWQGSEAFF,TGTGCCAGCAGCTTGGCCTGGCAGGGCTCTGAAGCTTTCTTT,.,TRBJ1-1,14,TRBV5-4,.
CASSLRRLAGEVEQYF,TGTGCCAGTAGTCTTCGGAGACTAGCGGGAGAAGTCGAGCAGTACTTC,.,TRBJ2-7,16,TRBV19,TRBD2
CASSERASGSWVRETQYF,TGTGCCAGCAGTGAACGGGCTAGCGGGAGTTGGGTGCGAGAGACCCAGTACTTC,.,TRBJ2-5,18,TRBV6-1,TRBD2
CASSLVLSGELFF,TGTGCCAGCAGCTTGGTGCTATCCGGGGAGCTGTTTTTT,.,TRBJ2-2,13,TRBV5-4,.
CASSRDLIQGQYF,TGTGCCAGCAGCCGCGACCTTATCCAGGGGCAGTACTTC,few,TRBJ2-7,13,TRBV14,.
CATSRDWSWEQFF,TGTGCCACCAGCAGAGATTGGAGTTGGGAGCAGTTCTTC,.,TRBJ2-1,13,TRBV15,.
CASSPPGQGSDGYTF,TGTGCCAGCTCACCACCGGGACAGGGCTCCGATGGCTACACCTTC,.,TRBJ1-2,15,TRBV18,TRBD1
CASSPGTSGDHEQYF,TGTGCCAGCAGTCCCGGGACTAGCGGAGACCACGAGCAGTACTTC,.,TRBJ2-7,15,TRBV28,TRBD2
CASRLLSGANVLTF,TGTGCCAGCAGGCTTCTCTCTGGGGCCAACGTCCTGACTTTC,.,TRBJ2-6,14,TRBV27,.
CASSPSGGQYNEQFF,TGTGCCAGCAGCCCCTCCGGCGGACAATACAATGAGCAGTTCTTC,.,TRBJ2-1,15,TRBV11-3,.
CASSLAAGPPYNEQFF,TGTGCCAGCAGCTTAGCGGCGGGTCCCCCCTACAATGAGCAGTTCTTC,.,TRBJ2-1,16,TRBV7-2,.
CASSLGRGRWAQETQYF,TGTGCCAGCAGCTTGGGGCGGGGACGGTGGGCCCAAGAGACCCAGTACTTC,.,TRBJ2-5,17,TRBV11-2,.
CASGRGITYEQYF,TGTGCCAGCGGGCGCGGGATTACATACGAGCAGTACTTC,.,TRBJ2-7,13,TRBV28,.
CASTRQGSAGANVLTF,TGTGCCAGCACTCGACAGGGGTCAGCGGGGGCCAACGTCCTGACTTTC,.,TRBJ2-6,16,TRBV9,TRBD1
CASSLGPTGDGGYTF,TGCGCCAGCAGCTTGGGTCCGACAGGGGATGGTGGCTACACCTTC,.,TRBJ1-2,15,TRBV5-1,TRBD1
CASSLVGETQYF,TGTGCCAGCAGCTTAGTCGGGGAGACCCAGTACTTC,.,TRBJ2-5,12,TRBV11-2,.
CASSPPYRDFNNEQFF,TGTGCCAGCAGTCCTCCCTACCGGGACTTCAACAATGAGCAGTTCTTC,once,TRBJ2-1,16,TRBV7-6,.
CASSLEANTEAFF,TGTGCCAGCAGCTTAGAAGCGAACACTGAAGCTTTCTTT,.,TRBJ1-1,13,TRBV7-9,.
CAWGLRGQGRNTEAFF,TGTGCCTGGGGTTTAAGGGGACAGGGAAGGAACACTGAAGCTTTCTTT,.,TRBJ1-1,16,TRBV30,TRBD1
CASSHPGGGLAGDYNEQFF,TGTGCCAGCAGCCATCCCGGCGGGGGACTAGCGGGAGACTACAATGAGCAGTTCTTC,.,TRBJ2-1,19,TRBV4-2,TRBD2
CASSPSIGGSSGNTIYF,TGTGCCAGCTCACCATCAATCGGGGGCTCTTCCGGAAACACCATATATTTT,.,TRBJ1-3,17,TRBV18,.
CASSLGLGSNEQFF,TGTGCCAGCAGCTTAGGTCTGGGGTCCAATGAGCAGTTCTTC,.,TRBJ2-1,14,TRBV7-6,.
CASSTRLGTGELFF,TGTGCCAGCAGTACACGACTCGGCACCGGGGAGCTGTTTTTT,.,TRBJ2-2,14,TRBV6-5,.
CASSFTSSGGYTF,TGTGCCAGCAGCTTCACTTCCTCGGGGGGCTACACCTTC,.,TRBJ1-2,13,TRBV5-6,.
CASSLAGRTYEQYF,TGTGCCAGCAGCTTAGCGGGCAGAACCTACGAGCAGTACTTC,.,TRBJ2-7,14,TRBV11-1,.
CASSLEPGLAYNEQFF,TGTGCCAGCAGCTTAGAACCGGGACTAGCCTACAATGAGCAGTTCTTC,once,TRBJ2-1,16,TRBV7-9,TRBD2
CASSPRREGEQYF,TGTGCCAGCTCACCACGGCGGGAGGGCGAGCAGTACTTC,.,TRBJ2-7,13,TRBV18,TRBD2
CASSSSGRRYNEQFF,TGTGCCAGCAGTTCAAGCGGGAGGAGGTACAATGAGCAGTTCTTC,.,TRBJ2-1,15,TRBV2,TRBD2
CASIGGSSYNEQFF,TGTGCCAGCATAGGAGGGAGCTCCTACAATGAGCAGTTCTTC,once,TRBJ2-1,14,TRBV2,.
CASSSPGQIGTQHF,TGTGCCAGCAGTTCCCCGGGCCAGATCGGGACCCAGCATTTT,.,TRBJ1-5,14,TRBV28,.
CASEGATDSNQPQHF,TGTGCCAGCGAGGGAGCTACGGATAGCAATCAGCCCCAGCATTTT,.,TRBJ1-5,15,TRBV2,.
CASSRQGNEKLFF,TGCGCCAGCAGTAGGCAGGGGAACGAAAAACTGTTTTTT,.,TRBJ1-4,13,TRBV4-3,.